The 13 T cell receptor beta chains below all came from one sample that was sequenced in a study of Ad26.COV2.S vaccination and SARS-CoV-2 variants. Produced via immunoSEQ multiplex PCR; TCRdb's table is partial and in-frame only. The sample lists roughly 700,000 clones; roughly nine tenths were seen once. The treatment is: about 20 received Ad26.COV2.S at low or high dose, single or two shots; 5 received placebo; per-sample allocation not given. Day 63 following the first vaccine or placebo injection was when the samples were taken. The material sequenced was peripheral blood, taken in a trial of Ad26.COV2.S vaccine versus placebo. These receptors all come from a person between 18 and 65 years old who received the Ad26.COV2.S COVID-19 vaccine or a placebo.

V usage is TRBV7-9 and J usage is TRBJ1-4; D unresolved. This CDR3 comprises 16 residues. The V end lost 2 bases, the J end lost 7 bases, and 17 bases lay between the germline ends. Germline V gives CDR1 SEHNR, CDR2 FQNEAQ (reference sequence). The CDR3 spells CASSLKVGWKGEKLFF. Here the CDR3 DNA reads TGTGCCAGCAGCTTAAAAGTAGGGTGGAAAGGTGAAAAACTGTTTTTT. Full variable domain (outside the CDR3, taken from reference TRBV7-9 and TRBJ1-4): DTGVSQNPRHKITKRGQNVTFRCDPISEHNRLYWYRQTLGQGPEFLTYFQNEAQLEKSRLLSDRFSAERPKGSFSTLEIQRTEQGDSAMYLCASSLKVGWKGEKLFFGSGTQLSVL.

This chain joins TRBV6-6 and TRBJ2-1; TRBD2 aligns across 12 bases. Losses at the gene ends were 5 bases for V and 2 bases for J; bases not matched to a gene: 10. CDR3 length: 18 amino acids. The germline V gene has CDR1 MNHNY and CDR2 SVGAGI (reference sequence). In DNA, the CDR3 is TGTGCCAGCAGTCCCTCGACTAGCGGGAGTCCACCCTACAATGAGCAGTTCTTC. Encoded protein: CASSPSTSGSPPYNEQFF.

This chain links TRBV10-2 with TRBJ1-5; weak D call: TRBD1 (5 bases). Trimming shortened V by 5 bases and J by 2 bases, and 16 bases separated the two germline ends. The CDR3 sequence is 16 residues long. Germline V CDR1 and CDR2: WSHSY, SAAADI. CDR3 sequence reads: CASSPGIGAGNQPQHF. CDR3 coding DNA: TGCGCCAGCAGTCCCGGCATAGGGGCGGGCAATCAGCCCCAGCATTTT.

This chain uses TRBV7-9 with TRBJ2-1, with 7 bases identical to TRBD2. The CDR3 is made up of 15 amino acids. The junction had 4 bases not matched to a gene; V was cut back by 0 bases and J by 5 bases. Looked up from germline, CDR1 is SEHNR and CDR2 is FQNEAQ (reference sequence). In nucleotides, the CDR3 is TGTGCCAGCAGCTTAGCTAGCGGGCTAAACAATGAGCAGTTCTTC. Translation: CASSLASGLNNEQFF.

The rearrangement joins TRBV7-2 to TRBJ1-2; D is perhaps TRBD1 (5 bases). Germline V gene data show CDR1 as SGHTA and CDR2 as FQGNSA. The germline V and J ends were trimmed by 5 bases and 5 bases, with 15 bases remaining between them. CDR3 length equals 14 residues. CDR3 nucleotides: TGTGCCAGCAGCATGGGACGGGGCCTGTATGGCTACACCTTC. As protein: CASSMGRGLYGYTF.

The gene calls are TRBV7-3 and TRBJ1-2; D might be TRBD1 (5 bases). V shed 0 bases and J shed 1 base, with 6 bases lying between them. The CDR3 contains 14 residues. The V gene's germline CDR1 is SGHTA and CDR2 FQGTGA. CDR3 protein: CASSLTGGNYGYTF. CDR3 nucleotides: TGTGCCAGCAGCTTAACTGGGGGTAACTATGGCTACACCTTC. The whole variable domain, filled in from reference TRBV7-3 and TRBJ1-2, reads GAGVSQTPSNKVTEKGKYVELRCDPISGHTALYWYRQSLGQGPEFLIYFQGTGAADDSGLPNDRFFAVRPEGSVSTLKIQRTERGDSAVYLCASSLTGGNYGYTFGSGTRLTVV.

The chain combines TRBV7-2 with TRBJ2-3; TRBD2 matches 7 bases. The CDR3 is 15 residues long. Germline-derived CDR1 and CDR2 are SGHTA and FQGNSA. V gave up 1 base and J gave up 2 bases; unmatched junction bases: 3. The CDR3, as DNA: TGTGCCAGCAGCTTAGGAGCGGGGCTCACAGATACGCAGTATTTT. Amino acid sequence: CASSLGAGLTDTQYF.

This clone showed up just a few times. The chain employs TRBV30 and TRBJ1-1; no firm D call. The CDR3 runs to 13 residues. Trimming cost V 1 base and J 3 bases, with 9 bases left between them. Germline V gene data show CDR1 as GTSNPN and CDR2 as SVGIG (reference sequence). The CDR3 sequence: CAWSDAADTEAFF. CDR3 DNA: TGTGCCTGGAGTGATGCGGCAGACACTGAAGCTTTCTTT. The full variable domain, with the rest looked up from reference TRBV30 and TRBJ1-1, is SQTIHQWPATLVQPVGSPLSLECTVEGTSNPNLYWYRQAAGRGLQLLFYSVGIGQISSEVPQNLSASRPQDRQFILSSKKLLLSDSGFYLCAWSDAADTEAFFGQGTRLTVV.

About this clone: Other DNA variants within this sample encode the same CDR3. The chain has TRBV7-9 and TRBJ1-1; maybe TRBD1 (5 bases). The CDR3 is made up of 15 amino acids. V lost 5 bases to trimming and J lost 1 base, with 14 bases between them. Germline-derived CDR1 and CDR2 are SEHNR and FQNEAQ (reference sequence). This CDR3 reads CASSLGQGGNTEAFF. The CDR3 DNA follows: TGTGCCAGCAGCCTCGGCCAGGGAGGGAACACTGAAGCTTTCTTT.

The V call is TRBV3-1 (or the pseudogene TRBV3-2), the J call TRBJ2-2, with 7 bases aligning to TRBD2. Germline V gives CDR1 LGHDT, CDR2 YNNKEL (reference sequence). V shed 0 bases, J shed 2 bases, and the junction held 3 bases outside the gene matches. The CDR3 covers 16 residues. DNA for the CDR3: TGTGCCAGCAGCCAAGAGGGCGGGAGAAACACCGGGGAGCTGTTTTTT. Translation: CASSQEGGRNTGELFF.

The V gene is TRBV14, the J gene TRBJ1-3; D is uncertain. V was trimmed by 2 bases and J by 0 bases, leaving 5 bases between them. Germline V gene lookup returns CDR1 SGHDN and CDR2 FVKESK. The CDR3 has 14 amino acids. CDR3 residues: CASSQSFSGNTIYF. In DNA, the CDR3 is TGTGCCAGCAGCCAAAGCTTCTCTGGAAACACCATATATTTT. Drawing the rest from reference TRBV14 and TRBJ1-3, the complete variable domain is EAGVTQFPSHSVIEKGQTVTLRCDPISGHDNLYWYRRVMGKEIKFLLHFVKESKQDESGMPNNRFLAERTGGTYSTLKVQPAELEDSGVYFCASSQSFSGNTIYFGEGSWLTVV.

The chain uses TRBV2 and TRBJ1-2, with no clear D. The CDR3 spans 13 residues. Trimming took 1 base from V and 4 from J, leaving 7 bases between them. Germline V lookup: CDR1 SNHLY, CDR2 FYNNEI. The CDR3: CASSEGQRYGYTF. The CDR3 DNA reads TGTGCCAGCAGTGAAGGGCAACGCTATGGCTACACCTTC.

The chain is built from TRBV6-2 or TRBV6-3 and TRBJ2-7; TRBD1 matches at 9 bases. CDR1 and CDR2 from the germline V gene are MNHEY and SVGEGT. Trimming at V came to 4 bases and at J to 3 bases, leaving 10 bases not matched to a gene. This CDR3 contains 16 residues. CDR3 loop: CASSSWAGTGIYEQYF. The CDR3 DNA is TGTGCCAGCAGTTCCTGGGCAGGGACAGGGATCTACGAGCAGTACTTC.